This T cell receptor (beta chain) was sequenced for a study of breast tumors, draining lymph nodes, adjacent tissues. Study-wide results and limits: Findings are consistent with lymph node origin and intratumoral expansion of most tumor T cells.

MiXCR, run by TCRdb on the multiplex PCR reads, gives a single entry per CDR3 protein. The data hold more than 50,000 distinct CDR3 sequences, with 40% to 55% observed a single time. As for this clonotype: Its cognate antigen is unknown.

The TCR originated in a female donor with breast cancer. Some clones in this sample may be carry-over from other donors' samples. Sequencing was carried out using breast tumor tissue.

CDR3 DNA: TGTGCCAGCAGTTACTCTCAATCAGCTGAAGCTTTCTTT. Translating it yields CASSYSQSAEAFF. This rearrangement joins TRBV6-6 to TRBJ1-1; unclear D gene. The V end lost 0 bases, the J end lost 6 bases, and 8 bases lay between the germline ends. Germline V gives CDR1 MNHNY, CDR2 SVGAGI (reference sequence). The CDR3 spans 13 residues.